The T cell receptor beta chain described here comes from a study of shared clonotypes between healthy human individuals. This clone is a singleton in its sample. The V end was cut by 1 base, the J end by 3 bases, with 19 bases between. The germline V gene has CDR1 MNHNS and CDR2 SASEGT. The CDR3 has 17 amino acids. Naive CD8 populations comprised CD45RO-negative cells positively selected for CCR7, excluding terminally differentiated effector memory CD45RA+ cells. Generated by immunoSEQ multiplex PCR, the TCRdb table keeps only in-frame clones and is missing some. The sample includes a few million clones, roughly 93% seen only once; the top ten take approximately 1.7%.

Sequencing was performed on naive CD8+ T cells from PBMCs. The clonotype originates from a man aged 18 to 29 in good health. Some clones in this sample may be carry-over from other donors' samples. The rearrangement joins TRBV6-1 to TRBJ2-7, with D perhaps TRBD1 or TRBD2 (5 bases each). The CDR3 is CASSEVFLGRTYYEQYF. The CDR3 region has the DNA TGTGCCAGCAGTGAAGTTTTTCTGGGGCGGACTTACTACGAGCAGTACTTC.